Presented here are 5 T cell receptor beta chains from one specimen sequenced in a study of OX40 agonist ivuxolimab in advanced cancers. Repertoires were generated with immunoSEQ multiplex PCR, while TCRdb's copy carries only in-frame clones and drops some. The sample gives tens of thousands of clones, 65% to 90% of which show up once; more than 0.45% is in the top ten. The source was CD4+ or CD8+ T cells sorted from blood, collected in a trial of the OX40 agonist ivuxolimab. The source is an adult with an advanced solid tumor such as melanoma, head and neck, liver or kidney cancer.

The V gene is TRBV18, the J gene TRBJ1-5; maybe TRBD1 (6 bases). This CDR3 has 15 residues. Germline V gene data show CDR1 as KGHSH and CDR2 as LQKENI. Trimming took 5 bases from V and 2 from J, leaving 13 bases between them. The CDR3 sequence is CASSSSQGGNQPQHF. The CDR3 nucleotides are TGTGCCAGCTCATCGTCACAGGGTGGCAATCAGCCCCAGCATTTT. The whole variable domain, remainder taken from reference TRBV18 and TRBJ1-5, is NAGVMQNPRHLVRRRGQEARLRCSPMKGHSHVYWYRQLPEEGLKFMVYLQKENIIDESGMPKERFSAEFPKEGPSILRIQQVVRGDSAAYFCASSSSQGGNQPQHFGDGTRLSIL.

J is TRBJ1-4 and V is TRBV6-5, with 7 bases lining up with TRBD1. The CDR3 sequence is 12 residues long. V was pared by 5 bases and J by 10 bases, with 4 bases of the junction left unmatched. The germline CDR1 and CDR2 sequences are MNHEY and SVGAGI. The CDR3 DNA follows: TGTGCCAGCAGTGATCCAGGGGGAAAACTGTTTTTT. Residues: CASSDPGGKLFF.

For the CDR3, the DNA is TGTGCCAGCAGGGGACTAGCGGGAGGAGAAGAGCAGTACTTC. It encodes CASRGLAGGEEQYF. V and J are TRBV11-2 and TRBJ2-7; 15 bases agree with TRBD2. The CDR3 extends over 14 amino acids. Germline V gene data show CDR1 as SGHAT and CDR2 as FQNNGV. The ends lost 6 bases at V and 7 bases at J; junction bases unmatched: 4.

This CDR3 is CASSPIILNTEAFF. CDR3 sequence (DNA): TGTGCCAGCTCACCCATTATTTTGAACACTGAAGCTTTCTTT. The rearrangement uses TRBV18 and TRBJ1-1; the D is unclear. The CDR3 extends over 14 amino acids. The V end lost 3 bases, the J end lost 0 bases, and 8 bases lay between the germline ends. Germline V gene sequence: CDR1 KGHSH, CDR2 LQKENI.

The J gene is TRBJ1-1, the V gene TRBV4-2; TRBD1 matches at 7 bases. This CDR3 has 15 residues. V was pared by 4 bases and J by 1 base, with 6 bases of the junction left unmatched. Germline CDR1 LGHNA, CDR2 YNFKEQ. CDR3 protein: CASSRTGTENTEAFF. The CDR3 DNA is TGTGCCAGCAGCCGAACCGGGACAGAGAACACTGAAGCTTTCTTT.